This T cell receptor (beta chain) was captured by sequencing in a study of T cell responses to AZD1222 COVID-19 vaccine. Overall study context: Samples with a second dose at about 4 or about 12 weeks were pooled together. Study results and caveats: Researchers took repertoire samples only after the peak T cell response had come. Unmutated variant regions reportedly attract nearly half of all spike-specific TCRs.

V gave up 2 bases and J gave up 4 bases, with 11 bases separating them. This CDR3 has 14 residues. Germline V lookup: CDR1 MNHEY, CDR2 SVGEGT. The data were produced by immunoSEQ multiplex PCR, yet TCRdb's version contains in-frame clones alone and is incomplete. Of fewer than 120,000 clones in the sample, around 85% were seen once. Worth noting for this clone: Its antigen is undetermined.

This receptor was obtained from an adult in good health. This chain joins TRBV6-2 or TRBV6-3 and TRBJ1-2; D is unresolved. The sequencing here drew on peripheral blood, taken on day 0 of AZD1222 vaccination. The chain's CDR3 is CASSYGQALYGYTF. The CDR3 DNA follows: TGTGCCAGCAGTTACGGGCAGGCTCTCTATGGCTACACCTTC.